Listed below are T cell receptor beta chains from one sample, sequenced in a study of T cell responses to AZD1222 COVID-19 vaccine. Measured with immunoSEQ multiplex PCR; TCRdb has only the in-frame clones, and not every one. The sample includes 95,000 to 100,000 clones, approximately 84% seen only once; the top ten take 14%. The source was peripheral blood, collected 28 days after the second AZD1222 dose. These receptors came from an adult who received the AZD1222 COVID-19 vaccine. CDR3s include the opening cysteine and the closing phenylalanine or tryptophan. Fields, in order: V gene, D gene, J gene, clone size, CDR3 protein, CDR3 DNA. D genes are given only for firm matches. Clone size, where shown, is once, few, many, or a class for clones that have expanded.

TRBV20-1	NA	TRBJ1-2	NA	CSASLRGFDGYTF	TGCAGTGCTAGTCTTCGAGGGTTTGACGGCTACACCTTC
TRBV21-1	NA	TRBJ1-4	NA	CASSSSLKLFF	TGTGCCAGCAGCTCCTCCCTAAAACTGTTTTTT
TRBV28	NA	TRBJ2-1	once	CASSKEGGPSYNEQFF	TGTGCCAGCAGCAAAGAGGGGGGCCCCTCCTACAATGAGCAGTTCTTC
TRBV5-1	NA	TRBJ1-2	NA	CASSIGATVMNTNGYTF	TGCGCCAGCAGCATAGGAGCGACAGTCATGAACACAAATGGCTACACCTTC
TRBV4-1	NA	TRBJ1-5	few	CASSQAVREPQHF	TGCGCCAGCAGCCAAGCGGTAAGGGAGCCCCAGCATTTT
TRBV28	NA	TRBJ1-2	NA	CASSFPPYGYTF	TGTGCCAGCAGTTTCCCCCCTTATGGCTACACCTTC
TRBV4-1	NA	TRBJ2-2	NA	CASSQEGELFF	TGCGCCAGCAGCCAGGAGGGGGAGCTGTTTTTT
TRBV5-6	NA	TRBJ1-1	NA	CASSLWQASDLNTEAFF	TGTGCCAGCAGCTTGTGGCAGGCCTCAGACCTGAACACTGAAGCTTTCTTT
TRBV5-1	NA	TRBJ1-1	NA	CASSLTNWAEAFF	TGCGCCAGCAGCTTAACAAATTGGGCTGAAGCTTTCTTT
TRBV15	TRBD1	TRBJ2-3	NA	CATSRAPPDRGETDTQYF	TGTGCCACCAGCAGAGCCCCTCCCGACAGGGGAGAGACAGATACGCAGTATTTT
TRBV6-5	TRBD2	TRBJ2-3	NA	CASSLAGTPTDTQYF	TGTGCCAGCAGTCTAGCGGGGACCCCCACAGATACGCAGTATTTT
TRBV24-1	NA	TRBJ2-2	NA	CATSDLGQMNTGELFF	TGTGCCACCAGTGACCTCGGACAGATGAACACCGGGGAGCTGTTTTTT
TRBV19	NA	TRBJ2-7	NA	CASSIDRFAYEQYF	TGTGCCAGTAGTATAGACAGGTTCGCCTACGAGCAGTACTTC
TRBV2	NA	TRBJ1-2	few	CASSEVIGYGYTF	TGTGCCAGCAGTGAAGTAATAGGCTATGGCTACACCTTC
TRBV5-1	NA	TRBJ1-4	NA	CASSRTGTDGEKLFF	TGCGCCAGCAGCAGAACCGGGACCGACGGGGAAAAACTGTTTTTT
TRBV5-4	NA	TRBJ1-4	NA	CASSLAGPGEKLFF	TGTGCCAGCAGCTTGGCGGGACCTGGTGAAAAACTGTTTTTT
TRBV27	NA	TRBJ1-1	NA	CASSTQSEGDEAFF	TGTGCCAGCAGTACCCAATCGGAAGGAGATGAAGCTTTCTTT
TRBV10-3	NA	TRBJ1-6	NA	CAISNPDSPAPHF	TGTGCCATCAGTAATCCCGACAGCCCAGCACCCCACTTT
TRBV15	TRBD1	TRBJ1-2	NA	CATSPSDRSGYTF	TGTGCCACCAGCCCCTCGGACAGGTCTGGCTACACCTTC
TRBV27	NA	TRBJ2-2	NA	CASSPLGGELFF	TGTGCCAGCAGTCCCCTCGGCGGGGAGCTGTTTTTT
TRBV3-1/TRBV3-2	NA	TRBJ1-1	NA	CASSYKTGGNTEAFF	TGTGCCAGCAGCTACAAGACGGGGGGAAACACTGAAGCTTTCTTT
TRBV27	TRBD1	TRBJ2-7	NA	CASSLKATGGGRFSYFYEQYF	TGTGCCAGCAGTTTAAAGGCGACAGGGGGAGGCCGATTTAGTTATTTCTACGAGCAGTACTTC